The rows below give T cell receptor beta chains drawn from one sample of a study of long-term antiretroviral therapy in people with HIV. Assay used: immunoSEQ multiplex PCR; TCRdb lists only in-frame clones, some missing. The sample includes about 35,000 clones, roughly 80% of them seen just once. The source was unsorted PBMCs, collected 1 year after starting antiretroviral therapy. Receptors originate from a man between 18 and 35 years old with HIV. The CDR3 runs from the conserved cysteine through the conserved F or W. Each record gives: V gene, clone size, D gene, J gene, CDR3 protein, CDR3 DNA. A D gene is named only where the DNA matches it firmly. Rows give clone size only sometimes, using once, few, many, or a class for an expanded clone.

v_call: TRBV4-1; clone_size: few; d_call: TRBD1; j_call: TRBJ1-1; cdr3_aa: CASSQDPQTGGAFF; cdr3_nt: TGCGCCAGCAGCCAAGATCCCCAGACAGGGGGTGCTTTCTTT
v_call: TRBV6-4; clone_size: few; d_call: .; j_call: TRBJ2-3; cdr3_aa: CASSEGGTGTDTQYF; cdr3_nt: TGTGCCAGCAGCGAGGGGGGGACAGGCACAGATACGCAGTATTTT
v_call: TRBV4-1; clone_size: once; d_call: .; j_call: TRBJ1-3; cdr3_aa: CASSQVTRFSSGNTIYF; cdr3_nt: TGCGCCAGCAGCCAAGTTACCCGCTTTTCCTCTGGAAACACCATATATTTT
v_call: TRBV10-1; clone_size: .; d_call: .; j_call: TRBJ2-7; cdr3_aa: CASKVGQGRQYF; cdr3_nt: TGCGCCAGTAAAGTTGGTCAGGGACGGCAGTACTTC
v_call: TRBV7-9; clone_size: .; d_call: .; j_call: TRBJ2-1; cdr3_aa: CASSLAASAYNEQFF; cdr3_nt: TGTGCCAGCAGCTTAGCGGCTAGTGCCTACAATGAGCAGTTCTTC
v_call: TRBV19; clone_size: .; d_call: TRBD1; j_call: TRBJ2-7; cdr3_aa: CASSQGQGREEQYF; cdr3_nt: TGTGCCAGTAGCCAGGGACAGGGGCGCGAAGAGCAGTACTTC
v_call: TRBV28; clone_size: few; d_call: TRBD1; j_call: TRBJ2-7; cdr3_aa: CASSLQGAQAYEQYF; cdr3_nt: TGTGCCAGCAGCCTACAGGGGGCACAAGCCTACGAGCAGTACTTC
v_call: TRBV27; clone_size: few; d_call: TRBD2; j_call: TRBJ2-7; cdr3_aa: CASSPPGLAKYEQYF; cdr3_nt: TGTGCCAGCAGTCCTCCGGGACTAGCGAAGTACGAGCAGTACTTC
v_call: TRBV7-9; clone_size: .; d_call: TRBD2; j_call: TRBJ2-2; cdr3_aa: CASSPLREAGTGELFF; cdr3_nt: TGTGCCAGCAGCCCCCTGCGGGAGGCCGGGACCGGGGAGCTGTTTTTT
v_call: TRBV25-1; clone_size: .; d_call: .; j_call: TRBJ2-3; cdr3_aa: CASSEPRVATQYF; cdr3_nt: TGTGCCAGCAGTGAGCCAAGGGTGGCTACGCAGTATTTT
v_call: TRBV10-3; clone_size: .; d_call: TRBD1; j_call: TRBJ2-2; cdr3_aa: CAISDRTGSKEYTGELFF; cdr3_nt: TGTGCCATCAGTGATCGGACAGGGTCAAAGGAGTACACCGGGGAGCTGTTTTTT
v_call: TRBV6-4; clone_size: .; d_call: .; j_call: TRBJ1-2; cdr3_aa: CASSEDGTPSNGYTF; cdr3_nt: TGTGCCAGCAGTGAGGACGGGACCCCAAGCAATGGCTACACCTTC
v_call: TRBV6-1; clone_size: .; d_call: TRBD1; j_call: TRBJ1-1; cdr3_aa: CASSSGQMNTEAFF; cdr3_nt: TGTGCCAGCAGCTCGGGACAGATGAACACTGAAGCTTTCTTT
v_call: TRBV2; clone_size: .; d_call: .; j_call: TRBJ2-3; cdr3_aa: CASSADISTDTQYF; cdr3_nt: TGTGCCAGCAGTGCGGATATAAGCACAGATACGCAGTATTTT
v_call: TRBV6-5; clone_size: once; d_call: .; j_call: TRBJ1-1; cdr3_aa: CASSIGGGWNTEAFF; cdr3_nt: TGTGCCAGCAGTATCGGAGGGGGGTGGAACACTGAAGCTTTCTTT
v_call: TRBV28; clone_size: .; d_call: TRBD1; j_call: TRBJ2-7; cdr3_aa: CASSWARTGVSYEQYF; cdr3_nt: TGTGCCAGCAGTTGGGCTAGGACAGGGGTCTCCTACGAGCAGTACTTC
v_call: TRBV29-1; clone_size: .; d_call: .; j_call: TRBJ2-7; cdr3_aa: CSVGTGSSYEQYF; cdr3_nt: TGCAGCGTTGGAACGGGGAGCTCCTACGAGCAGTACTTC
v_call: TRBV4-2; clone_size: .; d_call: .; j_call: TRBJ1-1; cdr3_aa: CASSQGGFTEAFF; cdr3_nt: TGTGCCAGCAGCCAGGGGGGGTTCACTGAAGCTTTCTTT
v_call: TRBV5-6; clone_size: .; d_call: .; j_call: TRBJ1-2; cdr3_aa: CASSLESEGHYGYTF; cdr3_nt: TGTGCCAGCAGCTTGGAGAGCGAGGGACACTATGGCTACACCTTC
v_call: TRBV18; clone_size: .; d_call: TRBD1; j_call: TRBJ1-1; cdr3_aa: CASSGTAMNTEAFF; cdr3_nt: TGTGCCAGCTCGGGGACAGCCATGAACACTGAAGCTTTCTTT
v_call: TRBV11-2; clone_size: .; d_call: .; j_call: TRBJ1-2; cdr3_aa: CASSFYTRPNPYGYTF; cdr3_nt: TGTGCCAGCAGCTTCTACACAAGGCCGAATCCTTATGGCTACACCTTC
v_call: TRBV5-6; clone_size: .; d_call: .; j_call: TRBJ1-1; cdr3_aa: CASRRFEIVGEAFF; cdr3_nt: TGTGCCAGCAGGCGGTTTGAGATCGTGGGAGAAGCTTTCTTT
v_call: TRBV5-1; clone_size: .; d_call: TRBD2; j_call: TRBJ2-5; cdr3_aa: CASSLASGRQETQYF; cdr3_nt: TGCGCCAGCAGCTTGGCCAGCGGGAGACAGGAGACCCAGTACTTC
v_call: TRBV6-5; clone_size: .; d_call: .; j_call: TRBJ1-5; cdr3_aa: CASRPRAGINQPQHF; cdr3_nt: TGTGCCAGCAGACCCCGGGCGGGGATCAATCAGCCCCAGCATTTT
v_call: TRBV2; clone_size: .; d_call: TRBD1; j_call: TRBJ2-7; cdr3_aa: CASSYQQGADEQYF; cdr3_nt: TGTGCCAGCAGTTACCAACAGGGGGCTGACGAGCAGTACTTC
v_call: TRBV14; clone_size: .; d_call: .; j_call: TRBJ2-7; cdr3_aa: CASSHRTTYEQYF; cdr3_nt: TGTGCCAGCAGCCATAGGACCACCTACGAGCAGTACTTC
v_call: TRBV5-1; clone_size: once; d_call: .; j_call: TRBJ1-1; cdr3_aa: CASSKSQDVRLTEAFF; cdr3_nt: TGCGCCAGCAGCAAATCACAGGACGTAAGGTTGACTGAAGCTTTCTTT
v_call: TRBV7-2; clone_size: .; d_call: TRBD1; j_call: TRBJ2-7; cdr3_aa: CASSSGTGGEQYF; cdr3_nt: TGTGCCAGCAGCTCCGGGACAGGGGGCGAGCAGTACTTC
v_call: TRBV19; clone_size: .; d_call: .; j_call: TRBJ2-7; cdr3_aa: CASTRGRFPYEQYF; cdr3_nt: TGTGCCAGTACCCGGGGACGGTTCCCCTACGAGCAGTACTTC